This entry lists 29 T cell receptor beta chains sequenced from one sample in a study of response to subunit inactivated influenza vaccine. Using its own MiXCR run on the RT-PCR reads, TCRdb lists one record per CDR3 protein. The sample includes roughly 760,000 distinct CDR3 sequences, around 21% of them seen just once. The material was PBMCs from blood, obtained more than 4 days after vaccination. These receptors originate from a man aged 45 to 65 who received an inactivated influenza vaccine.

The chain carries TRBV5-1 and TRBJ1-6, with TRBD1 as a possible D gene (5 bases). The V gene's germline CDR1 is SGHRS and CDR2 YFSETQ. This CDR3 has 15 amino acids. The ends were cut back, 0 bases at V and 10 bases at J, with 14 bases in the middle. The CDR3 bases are TGCGCCAGCAGCTTGGCCGGGACGATGGTATCACCCCTCCACTTT. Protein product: CASSLAGTMVSPLHF.

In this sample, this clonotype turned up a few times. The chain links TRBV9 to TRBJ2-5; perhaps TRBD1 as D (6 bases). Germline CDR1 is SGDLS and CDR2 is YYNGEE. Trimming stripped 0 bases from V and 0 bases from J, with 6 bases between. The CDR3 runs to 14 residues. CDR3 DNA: TGTGCCAGCAGCGTAGACAGGGACCAAGAGACCCAGTACTTC. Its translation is CASSVDRDQETQYF.

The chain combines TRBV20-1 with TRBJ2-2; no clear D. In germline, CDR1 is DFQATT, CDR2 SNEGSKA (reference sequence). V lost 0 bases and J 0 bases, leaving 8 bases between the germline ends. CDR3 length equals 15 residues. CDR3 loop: CSARDLRTNTGELFF. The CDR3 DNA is TGCAGTGCTAGAGATTTACGGACGAACACCGGGGAGCTGTTTTTT.

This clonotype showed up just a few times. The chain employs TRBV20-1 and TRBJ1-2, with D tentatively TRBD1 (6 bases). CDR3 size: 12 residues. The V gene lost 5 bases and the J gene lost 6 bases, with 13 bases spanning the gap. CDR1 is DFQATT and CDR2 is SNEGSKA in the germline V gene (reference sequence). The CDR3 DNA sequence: TGCAGTGCTGAGGGGGGGGAGGATGGCTACACCTTC. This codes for CSAEGGEDGYTF.

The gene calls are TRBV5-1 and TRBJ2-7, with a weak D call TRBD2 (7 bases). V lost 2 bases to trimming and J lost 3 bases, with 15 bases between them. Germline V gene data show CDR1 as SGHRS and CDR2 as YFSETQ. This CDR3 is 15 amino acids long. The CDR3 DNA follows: TGCGCCAGCAGCTTCTTGCGGGGGCCTAACTACGAGCAGTACTTC. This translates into CASSFLRGPNYEQYF.

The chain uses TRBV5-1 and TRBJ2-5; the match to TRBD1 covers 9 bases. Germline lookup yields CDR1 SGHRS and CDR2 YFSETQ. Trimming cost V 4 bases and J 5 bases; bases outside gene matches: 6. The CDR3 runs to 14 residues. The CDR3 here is CASSMGQGLETQYF. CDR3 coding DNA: TGCGCCAGCAGCATGGGACAGGGTTTGGAGACCCAGTACTTC.

The CDR3 protein is CASSLDGHTGELFF. In DNA form, the CDR3 reads TGTGCCAGCAGTTTAGATGGGCACACCGGGGAGCTGTTTTTT. The chain combines TRBV12-3 or TRBV12-4 with TRBJ2-2, with no clear D. The CDR3 is 14 amino acids. V lost 1 base to trimming and J lost 3 bases, with 6 bases between them.

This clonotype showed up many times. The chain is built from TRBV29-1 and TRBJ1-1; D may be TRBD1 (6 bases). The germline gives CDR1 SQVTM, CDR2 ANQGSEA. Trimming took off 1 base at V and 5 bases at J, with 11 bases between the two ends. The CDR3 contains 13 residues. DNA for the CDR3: TGCAGCGTTGAAGGGAGGCAGGGGACTGAAGCTTTCTTT. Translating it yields CSVEGRQGTEAFF.

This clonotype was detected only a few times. CDR3 sequence: CASSLRPGSDTQYF. The CDR3 bases are TGTGCCAGCAGCTTAAGGCCAGGGTCAGATACGCAGTATTTT. J is TRBJ2-3 and V is TRBV7-2, with D possibly matching TRBD1 (5 bases). Germline-derived CDR1 and CDR2 are SGHTA and FQGNSA. V lost 2 bases to trimming and J lost 4 bases, with 10 bases between them. This CDR3 is 14 amino acids long.

CDR3 protein: CASTRDGDSGNTIYF. The CDR3 coding sequence is TGTGCCAGCACCAGGGACGGGGACTCTGGAAACACCATATATTTT. The chain has TRBV2 and TRBJ1-3; D perhaps matches TRBD1 (5 bases). This CDR3 comprises 15 residues. Germline V gene lookup returns CDR1 SNHLY and CDR2 FYNNEI. The germline V and J ends were trimmed by 7 bases and 0 bases, with 13 bases remaining between them.

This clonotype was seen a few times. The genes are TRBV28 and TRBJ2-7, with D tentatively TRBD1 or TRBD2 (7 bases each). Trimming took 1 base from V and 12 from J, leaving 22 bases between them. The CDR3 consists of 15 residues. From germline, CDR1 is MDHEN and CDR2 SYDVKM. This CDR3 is CASSLSTGLAEVPYF. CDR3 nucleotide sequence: TGTGCCAGCAGTTTATCGACAGGGCTAGCGGAAGTACCGTACTTC.

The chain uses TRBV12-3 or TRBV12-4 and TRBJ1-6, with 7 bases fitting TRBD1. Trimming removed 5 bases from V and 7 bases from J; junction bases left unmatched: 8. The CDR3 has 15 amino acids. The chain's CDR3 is CASSTGVWGNSPLHF. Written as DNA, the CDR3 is TGTGCCAGCAGTACAGGGGTGTGGGGAAATTCACCCCTCCACTTT.

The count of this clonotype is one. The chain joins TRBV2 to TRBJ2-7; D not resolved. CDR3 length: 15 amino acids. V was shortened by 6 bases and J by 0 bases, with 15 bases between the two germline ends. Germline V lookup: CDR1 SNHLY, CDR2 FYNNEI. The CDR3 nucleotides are TGTGCCAGCAGCCCGCCGTTATGGTTCTCCTACGAGCAGTACTTC. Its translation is CASSPPLWFSYEQYF. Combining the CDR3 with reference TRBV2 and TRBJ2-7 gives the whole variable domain EPEVTQTPSHQVTQMGQEVILRCVPISNHLYFYWYRQILGQKVEFLVSFYNNEISEKSEIFDDQFSVERPDGSNFTLKIRSTKLEDSAMYFCASSPPLWFSYEQYFGPGTRLTVT.

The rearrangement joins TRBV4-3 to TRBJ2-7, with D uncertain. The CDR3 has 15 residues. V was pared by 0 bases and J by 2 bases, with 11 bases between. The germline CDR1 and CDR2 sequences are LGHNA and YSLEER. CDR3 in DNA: TGCGCCAGCAGCCAAGACTTGGAAATGACCTACGAGCAGTACTTC. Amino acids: CASSQDLEMTYEQYF.

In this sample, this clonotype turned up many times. In DNA, the CDR3 is TGCAGCGTTGAGGGGACTAGCGGCTCCTACAATGAGCAGTTCTTC. It codes for CSVEGTSGSYNEQFF. The chain has TRBV29-1 and TRBJ2-1, with 11 bases fitting TRBD2. J gave up 0 bases and V 3 bases, and 1 base lay outside the gene matches. This CDR3 has 15 residues. Looked up from germline, CDR1 is SQVTM and CDR2 is ANQGSEA.

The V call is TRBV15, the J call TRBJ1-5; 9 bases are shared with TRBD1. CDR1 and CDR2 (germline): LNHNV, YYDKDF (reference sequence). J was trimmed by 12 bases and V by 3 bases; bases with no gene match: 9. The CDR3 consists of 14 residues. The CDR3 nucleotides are TGTGCCACCAGCAGCGGGACAGGGATTTCTCACCAGCATTTT. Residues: CATSSGTGISHQHF.

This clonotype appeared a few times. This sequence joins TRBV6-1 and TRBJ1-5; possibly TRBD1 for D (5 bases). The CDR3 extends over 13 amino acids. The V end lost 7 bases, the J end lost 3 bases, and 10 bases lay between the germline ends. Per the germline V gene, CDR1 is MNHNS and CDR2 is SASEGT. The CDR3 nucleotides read TGTGCCAGCACCGGGACCGTCAATCAGCCCCAGCATTTT. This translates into CASTGTVNQPQHF.

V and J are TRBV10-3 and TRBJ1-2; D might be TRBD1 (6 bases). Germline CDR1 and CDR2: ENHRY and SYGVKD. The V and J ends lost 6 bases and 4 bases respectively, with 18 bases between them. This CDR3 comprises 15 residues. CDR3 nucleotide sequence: TGTGCCATCAGGACGGACAGTAAACAGATCTATGGCTACACCTTC. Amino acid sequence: CAIRTDSKQIYGYTF.

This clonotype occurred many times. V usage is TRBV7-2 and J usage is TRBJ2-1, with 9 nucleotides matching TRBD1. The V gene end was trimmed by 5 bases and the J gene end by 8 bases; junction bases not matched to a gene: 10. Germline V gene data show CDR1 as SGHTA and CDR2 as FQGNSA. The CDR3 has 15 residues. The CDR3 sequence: CASSQQGAGGDEQFF. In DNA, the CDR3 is TGTGCCAGCAGCCAACAGGGGGCCGGTGGGGATGAGCAGTTCTTC.

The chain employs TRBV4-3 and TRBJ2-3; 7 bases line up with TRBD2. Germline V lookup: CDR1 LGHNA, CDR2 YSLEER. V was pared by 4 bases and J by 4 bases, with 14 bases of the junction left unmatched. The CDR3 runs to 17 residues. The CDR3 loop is CASSREGRVHVPDTQYF. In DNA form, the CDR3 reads TGCGCCAGCAGCCGGGAGGGAAGGGTTCATGTACCAGATACGCAGTATTTT.

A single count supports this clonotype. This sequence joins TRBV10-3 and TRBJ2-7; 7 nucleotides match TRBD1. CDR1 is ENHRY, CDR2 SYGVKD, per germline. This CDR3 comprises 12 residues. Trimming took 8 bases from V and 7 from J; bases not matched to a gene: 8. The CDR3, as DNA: TGTGCCATCCGAAGACAGGGCGGGGAGCAGTACTTC. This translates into CAIRRQGGEQYF.

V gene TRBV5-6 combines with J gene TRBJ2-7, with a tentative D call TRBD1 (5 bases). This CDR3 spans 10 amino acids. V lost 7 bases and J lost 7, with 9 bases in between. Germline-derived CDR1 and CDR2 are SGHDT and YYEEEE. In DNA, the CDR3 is TGTGCCAGCCGGTCAGGGGAGCAGTACTTC. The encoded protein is CASRSGEQYF.

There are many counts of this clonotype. The CDR3 nucleotides read TGTGCCAGCAGTCCCCTCGGACTTAGGGTGCCCAATGAGCAGTTCTTC. Its protein is CASSPLGLRVPNEQFF. This chain joins TRBV12-3 or TRBV12-4 and TRBJ2-1, with D perhaps matching TRBD2 (5 bases). The V end lost 5 bases, the J end lost 6 bases, and 20 bases lay between the germline ends. The CDR3 totals 16 residues.

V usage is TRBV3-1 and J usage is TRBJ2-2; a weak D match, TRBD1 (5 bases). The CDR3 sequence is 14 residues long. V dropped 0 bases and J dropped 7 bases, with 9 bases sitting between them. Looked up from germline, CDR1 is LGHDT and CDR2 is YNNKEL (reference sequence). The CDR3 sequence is CASSQEGVGGELFF. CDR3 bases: TGTGCCAGCAGCCAAGAAGGGGTAGGCGGGGAGCTGTTTTTT.

CDR3 protein: CASSHKRGGADTQYF. For the CDR3, the DNA is TGTGCCAGCAGCCACAAGCGGGGGGGCGCAGATACGCAGTATTTT. The chain links TRBV9 to TRBJ2-3; 10 bases map to TRBD2. Germline V gene lookup returns CDR1 SGDLS and CDR2 YYNGEE. J lost 4 bases, V lost 4 bases, and 6 bases had no gene match. The CDR3 is 15 amino acids. The complete variable domain, with remaining parts taken from reference TRBV9 and TRBJ2-3, reads DSGVTQTPKHLITATGQRVTLRCSPRSGDLSVYWYQQSLDQGLQFLIQYYNGEERAKGNILERFSAQQFPDLHSELNLSSLELGDSALYFCASSHKRGGADTQYFGPGTRLTVL.

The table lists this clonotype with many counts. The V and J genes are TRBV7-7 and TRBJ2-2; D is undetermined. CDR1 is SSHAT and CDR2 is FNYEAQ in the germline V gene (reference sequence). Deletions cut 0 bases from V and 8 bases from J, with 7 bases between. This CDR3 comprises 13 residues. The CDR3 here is CASSLAPSGELFF. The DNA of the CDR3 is TGTGCCAGCAGCTTAGCGCCGTCTGGGGAGCTGTTTTTT.

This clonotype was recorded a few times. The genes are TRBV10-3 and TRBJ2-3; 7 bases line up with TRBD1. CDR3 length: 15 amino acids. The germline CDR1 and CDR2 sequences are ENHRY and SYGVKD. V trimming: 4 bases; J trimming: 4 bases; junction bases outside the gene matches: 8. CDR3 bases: TGTGCCATCAGTGTGACAGGGAACATCGCAGATACGCAGTATTTT. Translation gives CAISVTGNIADTQYF.

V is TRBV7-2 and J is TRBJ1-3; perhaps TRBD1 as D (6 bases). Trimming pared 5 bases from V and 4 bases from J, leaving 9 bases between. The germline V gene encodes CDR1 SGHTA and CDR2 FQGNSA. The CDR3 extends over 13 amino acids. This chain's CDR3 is CASSRGRGNTIYF. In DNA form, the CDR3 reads TGTGCCAGCAGCCGGGGGCGAGGAAACACCATATATTTT.

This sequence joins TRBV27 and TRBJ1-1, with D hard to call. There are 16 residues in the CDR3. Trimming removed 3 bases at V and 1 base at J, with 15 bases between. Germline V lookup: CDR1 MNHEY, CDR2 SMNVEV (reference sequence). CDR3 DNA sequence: TGTGCCAGCAGTTTGTCCTGGAGTACGGCGAACACTGAAGCTTTCTTT. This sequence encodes CASSLSWSTANTEAFF.